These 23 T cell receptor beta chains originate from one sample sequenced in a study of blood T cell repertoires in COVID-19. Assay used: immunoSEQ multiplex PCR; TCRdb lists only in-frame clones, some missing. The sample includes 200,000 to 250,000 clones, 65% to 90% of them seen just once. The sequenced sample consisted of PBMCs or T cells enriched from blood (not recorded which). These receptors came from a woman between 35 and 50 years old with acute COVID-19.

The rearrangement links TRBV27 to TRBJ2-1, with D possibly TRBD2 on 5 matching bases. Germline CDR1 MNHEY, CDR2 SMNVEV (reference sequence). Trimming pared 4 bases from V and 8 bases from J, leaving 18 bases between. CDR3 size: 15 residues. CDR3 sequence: CASSWRWAASDEQFF. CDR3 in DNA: TGTGCCAGCAGTTGGAGGTGGGCTGCCAGCGATGAGCAGTTCTTC.

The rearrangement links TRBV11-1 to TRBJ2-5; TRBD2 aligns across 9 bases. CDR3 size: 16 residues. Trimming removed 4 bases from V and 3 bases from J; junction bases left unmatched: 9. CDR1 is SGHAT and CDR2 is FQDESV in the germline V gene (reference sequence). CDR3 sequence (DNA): TGTGCCAGCAGCTCCCAACTAGCGGGTATGGAAGAGACCCAGTACTTC. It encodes CASSSQLAGMEETQYF.

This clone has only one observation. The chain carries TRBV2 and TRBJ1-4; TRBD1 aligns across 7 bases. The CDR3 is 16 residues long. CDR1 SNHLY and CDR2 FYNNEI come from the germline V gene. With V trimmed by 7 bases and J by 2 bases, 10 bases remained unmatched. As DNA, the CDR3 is TGTGCCAGCAAGGGGGCGGGGTTGAATACTAATGAAAAACTGTTTTTT. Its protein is CASKGAGLNTNEKLFF.

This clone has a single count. The DNA of the CDR3 is TGTGCCAGCAGTTTAGGTAGGGGTTTCTACGAGCAGTACTTC. It translates to CASSLGRGFYEQYF. This chain links TRBV27 with TRBJ2-7, with D possibly TRBD1 on 5 matching bases. This CDR3 is built from 14 residues. Germline lookup yields CDR1 MNHEY and CDR2 SMNVEV (reference sequence). V was shortened by 2 bases and J by 3 bases, with 11 bases between the two germline ends.

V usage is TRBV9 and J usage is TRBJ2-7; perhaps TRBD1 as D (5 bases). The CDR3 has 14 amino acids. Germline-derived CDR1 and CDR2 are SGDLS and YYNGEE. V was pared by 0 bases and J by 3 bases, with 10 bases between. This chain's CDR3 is CASSVAQANYEQYF. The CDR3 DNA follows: TGTGCCAGCAGCGTAGCACAGGCGAACTACGAGCAGTACTTC.

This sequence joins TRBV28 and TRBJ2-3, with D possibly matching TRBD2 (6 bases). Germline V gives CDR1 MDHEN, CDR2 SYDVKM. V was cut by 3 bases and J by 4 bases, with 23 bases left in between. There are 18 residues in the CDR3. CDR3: CASSFPFGLTPHPDTQYF. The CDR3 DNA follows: TGTGCCAGCAGTTTTCCCTTTGGACTAACCCCTCACCCAGATACGCAGTATTTT.

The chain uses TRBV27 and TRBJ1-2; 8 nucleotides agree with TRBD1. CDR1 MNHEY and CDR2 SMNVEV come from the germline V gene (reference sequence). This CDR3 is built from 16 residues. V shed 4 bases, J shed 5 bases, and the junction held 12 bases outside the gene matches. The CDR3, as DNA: TGTGCCAGCAGTTCCGGGGGTCGGACAGGGTATTATGGCTACACCTTC. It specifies CASSSGGRTGYYGYTF.

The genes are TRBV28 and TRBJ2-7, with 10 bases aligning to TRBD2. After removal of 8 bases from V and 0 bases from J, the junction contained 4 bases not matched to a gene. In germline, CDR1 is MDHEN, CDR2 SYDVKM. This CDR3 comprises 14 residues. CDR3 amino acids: CASDRTSGSYEQYF. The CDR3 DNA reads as TGTGCCAGCGATCGGACTAGCGGCTCCTACGAGCAGTACTTC. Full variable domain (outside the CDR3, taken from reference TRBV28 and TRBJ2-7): DVKVTQSSRYLVKRTGEKVFLECVQDMDHENMFWYRQDPGLGLRLIYFSYDVKMKEKGDIPEGYSVSREKKERFSLILESASTNQTSMYLCASDRTSGSYEQYFGPGTRLTVT.

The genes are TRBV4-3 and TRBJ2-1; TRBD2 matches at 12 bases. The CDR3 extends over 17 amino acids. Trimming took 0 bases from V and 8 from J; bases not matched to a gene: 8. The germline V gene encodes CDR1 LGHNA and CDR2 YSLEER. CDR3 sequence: CASSQEMLTSGSYEQFF. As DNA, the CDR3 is TGCGCCAGCAGCCAAGAAATGTTGACTAGCGGGAGTTATGAGCAGTTCTTC.

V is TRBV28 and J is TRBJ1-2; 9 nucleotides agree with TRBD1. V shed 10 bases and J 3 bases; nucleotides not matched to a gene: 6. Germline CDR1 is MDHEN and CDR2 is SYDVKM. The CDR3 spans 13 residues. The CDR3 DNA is TGTGCCACACGGACAGGGGCGGACTATGGCTACACCTTC. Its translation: CATRTGADYGYTF.

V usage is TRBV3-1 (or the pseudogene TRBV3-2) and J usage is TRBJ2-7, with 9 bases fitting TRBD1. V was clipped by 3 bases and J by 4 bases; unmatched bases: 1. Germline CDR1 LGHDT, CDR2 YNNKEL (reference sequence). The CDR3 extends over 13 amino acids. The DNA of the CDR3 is TGTGCCAGCAGCCATGGACAGGGGTACGAGCAGTACTTC. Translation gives CASSHGQGYEQYF.

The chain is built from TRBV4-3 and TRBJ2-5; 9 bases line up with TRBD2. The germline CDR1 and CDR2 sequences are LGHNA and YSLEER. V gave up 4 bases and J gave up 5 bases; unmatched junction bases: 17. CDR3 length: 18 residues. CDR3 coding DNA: TGCGCCAGCAGCCGCGGGGAGACTAGCGGATTTCTCGGGGAGACCCAGTACTTC. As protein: CASSRGETSGFLGETQYF.

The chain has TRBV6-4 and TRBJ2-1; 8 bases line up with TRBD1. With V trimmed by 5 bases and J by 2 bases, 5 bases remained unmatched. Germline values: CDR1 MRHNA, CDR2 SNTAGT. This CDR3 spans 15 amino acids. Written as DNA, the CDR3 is TGTGCCAGCAGTTCCGGGACAGGAACCTACAATGAGCAGTTCTTC. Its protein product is CASSSGTGTYNEQFF.

CDR3 sequence (DNA): TGCAGTGGCCGCGAGAACAATGAGCAGTTCTTC. Its translation: CSGRENNEQFF. V is TRBV20-1 and J is TRBJ2-1; D uncertain. Germline-derived CDR1 and CDR2 are DFQATT and SNEGSKA (reference sequence). This CDR3 is built from 11 residues. V was pared by 7 bases and J by 5 bases, with 9 bases between.

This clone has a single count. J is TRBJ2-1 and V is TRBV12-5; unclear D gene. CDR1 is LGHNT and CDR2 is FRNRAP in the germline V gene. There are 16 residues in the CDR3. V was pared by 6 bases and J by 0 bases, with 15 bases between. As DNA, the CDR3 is TGTGCTAGTGGCAAAGCCAGGCCATCCTCCTACAATGAGCAGTTCTTC. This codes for CASGKARPSSYNEQFF.

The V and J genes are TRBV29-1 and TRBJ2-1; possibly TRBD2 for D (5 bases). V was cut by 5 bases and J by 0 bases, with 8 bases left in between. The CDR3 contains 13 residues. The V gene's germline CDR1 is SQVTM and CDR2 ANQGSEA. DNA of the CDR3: TGCAGCGTTTTGGGAGCCTCCTACAATGAGCAGTTCTTC. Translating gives CSVLGASYNEQFF.

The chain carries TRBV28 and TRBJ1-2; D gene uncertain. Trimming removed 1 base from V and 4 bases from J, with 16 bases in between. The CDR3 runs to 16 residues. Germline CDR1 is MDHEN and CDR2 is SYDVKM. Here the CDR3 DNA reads TGTGCCAGCAGTTTATCCCTTGGCGGAGCGGTCTATGGCTACACCTTC. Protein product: CASSLSLGGAVYGYTF.

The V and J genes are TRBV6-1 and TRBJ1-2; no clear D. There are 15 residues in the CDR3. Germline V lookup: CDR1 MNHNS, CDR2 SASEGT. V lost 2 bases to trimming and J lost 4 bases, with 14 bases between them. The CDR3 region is CASSEMGVLGYGYTF. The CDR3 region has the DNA TGTGCCAGCAGTGAAATGGGAGTCCTCGGCTATGGCTACACCTTC.

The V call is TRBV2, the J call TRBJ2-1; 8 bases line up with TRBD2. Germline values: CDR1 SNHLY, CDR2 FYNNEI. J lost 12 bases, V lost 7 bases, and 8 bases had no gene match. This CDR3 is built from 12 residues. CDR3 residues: CASMLTGGGQFF. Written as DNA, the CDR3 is TGTGCCAGCATGTTGACGGGAGGGGGGCAGTTCTTC.

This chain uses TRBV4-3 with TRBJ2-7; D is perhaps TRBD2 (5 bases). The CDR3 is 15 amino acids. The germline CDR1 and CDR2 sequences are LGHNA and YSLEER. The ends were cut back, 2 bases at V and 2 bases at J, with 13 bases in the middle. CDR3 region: CASSQWRPAAYEQYF. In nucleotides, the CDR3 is TGCGCCAGCAGCCAATGGAGGCCGGCCGCCTACGAGCAGTACTTC.

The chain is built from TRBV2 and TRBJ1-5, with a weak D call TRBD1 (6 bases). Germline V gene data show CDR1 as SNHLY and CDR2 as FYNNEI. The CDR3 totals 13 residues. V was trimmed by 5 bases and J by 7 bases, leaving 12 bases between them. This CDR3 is CASSSTGLQPQHF. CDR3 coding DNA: TGTGCCAGCAGTTCCACAGGGTTGCAGCCCCAGCATTTT.

This CDR3 reads CASTRTGAGNTEAFF. In nucleotides, the CDR3 is TGTGCCAGTACCCGGACAGGGGCGGGGAACACTGAAGCTTTCTTT. This rearrangement joins TRBV19 to TRBJ1-1, with TRBD1 matching 9 bases. The CDR3 is 15 amino acids. V lost 7 bases to trimming and J lost 1 base; unmatched junction nucleotides: 7. The germline V gene has CDR1 LNHDA and CDR2 SQIVND (reference sequence).

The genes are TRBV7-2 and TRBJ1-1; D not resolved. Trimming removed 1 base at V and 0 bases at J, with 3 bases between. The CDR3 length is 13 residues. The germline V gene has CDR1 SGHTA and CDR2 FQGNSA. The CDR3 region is CASSLVMNTEAFF. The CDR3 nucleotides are TGTGCCAGCAGCTTAGTTATGAACACTGAAGCTTTCTTT.